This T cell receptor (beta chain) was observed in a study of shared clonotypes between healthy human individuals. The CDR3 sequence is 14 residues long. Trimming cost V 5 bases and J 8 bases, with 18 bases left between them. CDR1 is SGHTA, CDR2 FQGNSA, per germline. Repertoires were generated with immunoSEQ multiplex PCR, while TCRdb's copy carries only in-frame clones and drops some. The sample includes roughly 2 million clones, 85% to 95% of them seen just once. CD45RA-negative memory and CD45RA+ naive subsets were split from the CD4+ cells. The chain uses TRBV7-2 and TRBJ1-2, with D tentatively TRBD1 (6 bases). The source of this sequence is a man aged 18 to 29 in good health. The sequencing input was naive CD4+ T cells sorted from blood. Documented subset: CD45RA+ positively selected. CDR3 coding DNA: TGTGCCAGCAGCCCTAGTACAGGGCCGAGCGGCTACACCTTC. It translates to CASSPSTGPSGYTF. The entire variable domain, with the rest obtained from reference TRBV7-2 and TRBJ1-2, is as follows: GAGVSQSPSNKVTEKGKDVELRCDPISGHTALYWYRQSLGQGLEFLIYFQGNSAPDKSGLPSDRFSAERTGGSVSTLTIQRTQQEDSAVYLCASSPSTGPSGYTFGSGTRLTVV.